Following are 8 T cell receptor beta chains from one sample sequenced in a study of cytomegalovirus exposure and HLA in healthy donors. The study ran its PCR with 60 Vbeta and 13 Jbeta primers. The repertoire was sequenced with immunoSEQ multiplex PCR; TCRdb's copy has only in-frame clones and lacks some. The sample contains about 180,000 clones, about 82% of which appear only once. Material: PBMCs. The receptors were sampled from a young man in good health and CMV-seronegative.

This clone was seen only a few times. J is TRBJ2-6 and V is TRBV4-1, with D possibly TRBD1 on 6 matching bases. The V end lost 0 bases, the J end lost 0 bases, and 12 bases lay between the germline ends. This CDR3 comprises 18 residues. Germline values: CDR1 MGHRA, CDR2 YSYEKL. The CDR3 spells CASSQEGTGPSGANVLTF. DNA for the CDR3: TGCGCCAGCAGCCAAGAGGGAACAGGGCCCTCTGGGGCCAACGTCCTGACTTTC.

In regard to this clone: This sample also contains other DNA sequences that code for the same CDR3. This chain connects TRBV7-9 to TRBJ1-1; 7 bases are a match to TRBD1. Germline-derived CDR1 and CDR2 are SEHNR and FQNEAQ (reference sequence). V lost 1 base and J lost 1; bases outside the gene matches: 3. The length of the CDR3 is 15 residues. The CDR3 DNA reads TGTGCCAGCAGCTTAGGGGGGACAGAGAACACTGAAGCTTTCTTT. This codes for CASSLGGTENTEAFF.

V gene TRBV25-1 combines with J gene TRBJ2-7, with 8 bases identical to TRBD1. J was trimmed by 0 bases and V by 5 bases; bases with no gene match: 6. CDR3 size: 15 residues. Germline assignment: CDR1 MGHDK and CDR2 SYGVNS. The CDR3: CASSPGTGHSYEQYF. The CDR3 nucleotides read TGTGCCAGCAGTCCCGGGACAGGACACTCCTACGAGCAGTACTTC.

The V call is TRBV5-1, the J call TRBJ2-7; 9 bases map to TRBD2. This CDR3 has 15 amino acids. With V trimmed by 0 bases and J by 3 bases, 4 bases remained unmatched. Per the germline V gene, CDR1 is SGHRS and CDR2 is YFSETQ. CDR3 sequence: CASSLAAGGRYEQYF. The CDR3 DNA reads TGCGCCAGCAGCTTGGCTGCGGGAGGGCGCTACGAGCAGTACTTC.

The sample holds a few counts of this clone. This CDR3 is CASSLGGGVGYTF. CDR3 coding DNA: TGTGCCAGCAGCTTAGGAGGGGGAGTAGGCTACACCTTC. This chain uses TRBV11-2 with TRBJ1-2, with D perhaps TRBD1 (6 bases). This CDR3 region has 13 residues. V was clipped by 1 base and J by 8 bases, with 11 bases between them. Germline loops: CDR1 SGHAT, CDR2 FQNNGV.

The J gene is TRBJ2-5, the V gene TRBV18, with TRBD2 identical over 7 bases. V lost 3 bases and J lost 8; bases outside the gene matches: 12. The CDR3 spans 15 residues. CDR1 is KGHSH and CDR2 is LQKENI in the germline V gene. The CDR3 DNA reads TGTGCCAGCTCACCTTCTAGCGGTCCGGGGAGTACCCAGTACTTC. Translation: CASSPSSGPGSTQYF.

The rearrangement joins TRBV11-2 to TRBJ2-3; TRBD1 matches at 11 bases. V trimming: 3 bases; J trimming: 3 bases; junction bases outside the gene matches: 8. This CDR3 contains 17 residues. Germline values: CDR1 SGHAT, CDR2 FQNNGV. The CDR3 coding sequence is TGTGCCAGCAGCTTCTCCGGGACAGGGGGAGTAACAGATACGCAGTATTTT. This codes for CASSFSGTGGVTDTQYF.

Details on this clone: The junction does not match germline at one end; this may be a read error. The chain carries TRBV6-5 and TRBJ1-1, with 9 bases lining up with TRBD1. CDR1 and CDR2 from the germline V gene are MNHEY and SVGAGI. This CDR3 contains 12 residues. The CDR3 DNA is TGTGCCAGCAGCTACTCACAGGGGGCAGCTTTCTTT. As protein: CASSYSQGAAFF.